This T cell receptor (beta chain) stems from a study of T cells in Graves' hyperthyroidism and ophthalmopathy. V was cut by 6 bases and J by 1 base, with 11 bases left in between. Germline loops: CDR1 DFQATT, CDR2 SNEGSKA (reference sequence). This CDR3 has 13 amino acids. Amplification of TCR beta CDR3 regions used RNA as the template. TCR CDR3 regions were first amplified by RT-PCR with HTBI primers. TCRdb redid the calling of the multiplex PCR reads with MiXCR, one entry per CDR3 protein. Here the sample spans hundreds of thousands of distinct CDR3 sequences, less than 15% being singletons. Patients counted as stable if ophthalmopathy did not develop within 18 months.

Sequencing was carried out using blood. The gene calls are TRBV20-1 and TRBJ2-3; D gene ambiguous. The sequence derives from a woman aged 18-29 years with Graves' hyperthyroidism. The DNA of the CDR3 is TGCAGTGCCCACCTAGGCGGCACAGATACGCAGTATTTT. Translation: CSAHLGGTDTQYF.